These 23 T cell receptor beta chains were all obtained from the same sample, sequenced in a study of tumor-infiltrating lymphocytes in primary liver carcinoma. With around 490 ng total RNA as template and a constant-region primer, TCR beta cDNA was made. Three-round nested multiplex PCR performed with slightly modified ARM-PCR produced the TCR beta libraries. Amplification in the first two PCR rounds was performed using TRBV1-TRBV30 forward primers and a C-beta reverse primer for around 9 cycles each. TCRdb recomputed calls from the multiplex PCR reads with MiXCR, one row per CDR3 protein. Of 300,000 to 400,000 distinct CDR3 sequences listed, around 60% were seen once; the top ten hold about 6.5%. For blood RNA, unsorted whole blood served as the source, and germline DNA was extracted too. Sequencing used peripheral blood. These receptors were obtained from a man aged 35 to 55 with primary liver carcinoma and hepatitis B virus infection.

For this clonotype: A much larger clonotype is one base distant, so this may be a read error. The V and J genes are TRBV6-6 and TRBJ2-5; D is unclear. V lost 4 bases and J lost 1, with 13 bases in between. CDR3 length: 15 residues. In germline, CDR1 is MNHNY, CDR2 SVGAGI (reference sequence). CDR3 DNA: TGTGCCAGCAGTTCGCGGATAGCTGGCCAAGAGACCCAGTACTTC. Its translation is CASSSRIAGQETQYF.

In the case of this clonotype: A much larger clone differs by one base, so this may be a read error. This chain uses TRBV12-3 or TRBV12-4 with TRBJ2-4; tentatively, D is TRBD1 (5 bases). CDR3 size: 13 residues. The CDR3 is CASSFDSKNIQHF. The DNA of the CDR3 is TGTGCCAGCAGTTTCGACAGCAAAAACATTCAGCACTTC.

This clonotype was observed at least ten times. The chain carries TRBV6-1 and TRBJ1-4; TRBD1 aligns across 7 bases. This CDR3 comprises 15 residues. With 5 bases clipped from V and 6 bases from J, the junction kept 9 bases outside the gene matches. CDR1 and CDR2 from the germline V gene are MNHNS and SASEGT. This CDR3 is CASSPMTGKDEKLFF. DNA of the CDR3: TGTGCCAGCAGTCCTATGACAGGGAAGGATGAAAAACTGTTTTTT.

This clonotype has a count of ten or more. The chain's CDR3 is CASSYSPGTADTQYF. The CDR3 DNA is TGTGCCAGCAGTTACTCGCCAGGGACCGCAGATACGCAGTATTTT. The chain employs TRBV6-5 and TRBJ2-3, with D tentatively TRBD1 or TRBD2 (5 bases each). The germline gives CDR1 MNHEY, CDR2 SVGAGI. V lost 0 bases and J lost 4, with 11 bases in between. This CDR3 is 15 amino acids long.

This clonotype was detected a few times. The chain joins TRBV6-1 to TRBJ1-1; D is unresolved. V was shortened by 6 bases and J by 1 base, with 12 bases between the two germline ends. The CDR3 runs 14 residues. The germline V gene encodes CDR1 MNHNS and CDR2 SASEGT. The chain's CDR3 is CASRTLGPNTEAFF. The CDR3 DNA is TGTGCCAGCAGGACCTTGGGCCCGAACACTGAAGCTTTCTTT.

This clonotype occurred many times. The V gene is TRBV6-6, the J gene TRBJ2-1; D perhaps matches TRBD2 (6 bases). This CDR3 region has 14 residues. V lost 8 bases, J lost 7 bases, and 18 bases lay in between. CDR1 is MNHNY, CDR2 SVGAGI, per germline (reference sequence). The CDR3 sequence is CASRRLGGKNEQFF. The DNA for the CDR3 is TGTGCCAGCCGTAGGCTGGGCGGGAAGAATGAGCAGTTCTTC.

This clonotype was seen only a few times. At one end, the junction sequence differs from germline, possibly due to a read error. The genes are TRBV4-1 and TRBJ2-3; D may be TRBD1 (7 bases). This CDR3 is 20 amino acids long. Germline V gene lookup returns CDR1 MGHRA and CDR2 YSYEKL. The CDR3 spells CASSHDPGSRGASSTDTHYF. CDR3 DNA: TGCGCCAGCAGCCATGACCCAGGGAGCAGGGGGGCCTCTAGCACAGATACGCATTATTTT.

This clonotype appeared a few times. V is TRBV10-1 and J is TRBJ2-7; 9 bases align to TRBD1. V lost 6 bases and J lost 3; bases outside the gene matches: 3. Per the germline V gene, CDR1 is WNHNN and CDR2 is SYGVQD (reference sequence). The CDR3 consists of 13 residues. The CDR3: CASSTGQGYEQYF. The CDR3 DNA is TGCGCCAGCAGCACGGGACAGGGCTACGAGCAGTACTTC.

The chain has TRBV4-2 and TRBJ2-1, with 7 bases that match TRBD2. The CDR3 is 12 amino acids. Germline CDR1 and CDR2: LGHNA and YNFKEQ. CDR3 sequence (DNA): TGTTGGCGGGAGAGCTCCTACAATGAGCAGTTCTTC. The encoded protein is CWRESSYNEQFF.

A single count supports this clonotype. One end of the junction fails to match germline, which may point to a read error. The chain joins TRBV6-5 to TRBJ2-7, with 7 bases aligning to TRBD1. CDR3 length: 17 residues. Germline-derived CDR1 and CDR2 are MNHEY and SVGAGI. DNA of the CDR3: TGTGCCAGCAGTTACTCTGGGGGAACAGGGGTCGTCTACGAGGAGTACTTC. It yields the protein CASSYSGGTGVVYEEYF.

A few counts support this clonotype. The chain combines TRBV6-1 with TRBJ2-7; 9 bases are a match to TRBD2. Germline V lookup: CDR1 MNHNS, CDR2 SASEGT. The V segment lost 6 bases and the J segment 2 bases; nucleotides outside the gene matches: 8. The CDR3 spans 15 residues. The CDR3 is CASRGRAGGTYEQYF. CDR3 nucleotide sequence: TGTGCCAGCAGGGGAAGAGCGGGAGGAACCTACGAGCAGTACTTC.

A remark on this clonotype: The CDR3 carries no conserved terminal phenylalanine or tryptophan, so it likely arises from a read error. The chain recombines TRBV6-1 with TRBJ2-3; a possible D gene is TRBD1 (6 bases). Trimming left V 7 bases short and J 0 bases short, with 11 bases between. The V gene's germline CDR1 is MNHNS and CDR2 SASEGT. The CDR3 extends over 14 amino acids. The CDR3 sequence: CASTGTRSTDTQYL. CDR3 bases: TGTGCCAGCACAGGGACACGGAGCACAGATACGCAGTATCTT.

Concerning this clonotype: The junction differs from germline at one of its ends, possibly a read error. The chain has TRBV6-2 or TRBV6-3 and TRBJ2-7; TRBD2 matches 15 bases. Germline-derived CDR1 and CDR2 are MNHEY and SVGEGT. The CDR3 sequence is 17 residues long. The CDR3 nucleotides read TGTGCCAGCAACCAAGGGACTAGCGGGAGGAGCTCCTACGAGCAGCACTTC. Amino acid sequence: CASNQGTSGRSSYEQHF.

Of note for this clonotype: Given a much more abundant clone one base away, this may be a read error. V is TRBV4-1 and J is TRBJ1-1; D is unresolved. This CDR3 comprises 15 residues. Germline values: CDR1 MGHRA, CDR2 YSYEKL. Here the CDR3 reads CASSQDRVRITEAFF. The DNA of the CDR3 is TGTGCCAGCAGCCAAGATCGGGTTCGGATCACTGAAGCTTTCTTT.

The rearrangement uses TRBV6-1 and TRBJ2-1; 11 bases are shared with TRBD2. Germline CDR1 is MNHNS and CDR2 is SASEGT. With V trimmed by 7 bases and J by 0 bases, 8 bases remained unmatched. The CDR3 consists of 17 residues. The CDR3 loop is CASTPTSGRSSYNEQFF. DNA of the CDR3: TGTGCCAGCACCCCCACTAGCGGGAGAAGCTCCTACAATGAGCAGTTCTTC.

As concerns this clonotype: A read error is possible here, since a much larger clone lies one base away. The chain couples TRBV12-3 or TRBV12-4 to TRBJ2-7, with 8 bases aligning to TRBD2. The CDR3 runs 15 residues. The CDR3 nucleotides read TGTGCCAGCAGTTTCCAGGGAAGCGGGGGCTACGACCAGTACTTC. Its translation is CASSFQGSGGYDQYF.

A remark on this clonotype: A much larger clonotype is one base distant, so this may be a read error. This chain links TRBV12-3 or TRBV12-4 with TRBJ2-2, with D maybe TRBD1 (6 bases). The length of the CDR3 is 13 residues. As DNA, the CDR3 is TGTGCCAGCAGTGACAGGAACACCGGGGAGCTGTCTTTT. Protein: CASSDRNTGELSF.

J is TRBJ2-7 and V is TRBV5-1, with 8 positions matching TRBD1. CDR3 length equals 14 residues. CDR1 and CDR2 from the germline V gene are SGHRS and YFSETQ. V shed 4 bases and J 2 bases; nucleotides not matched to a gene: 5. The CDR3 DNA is TGCGCCAGCAGCGCTGGACAGGGTGCCTACGAGCAGTACTTC. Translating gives CASSAGQGAYEQYF.

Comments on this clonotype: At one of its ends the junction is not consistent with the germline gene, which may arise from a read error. This CDR3 reads CASTLMDEQFF. DNA for the CDR3: TGCGCCAGCACCTTGATGGATGAGCAGTTCTTC. The chain links TRBV5-1 to TRBJ2-1; D unresolved. The CDR3 contains 11 residues. Germline V gives CDR1 SGHRS, CDR2 YFSETQ.

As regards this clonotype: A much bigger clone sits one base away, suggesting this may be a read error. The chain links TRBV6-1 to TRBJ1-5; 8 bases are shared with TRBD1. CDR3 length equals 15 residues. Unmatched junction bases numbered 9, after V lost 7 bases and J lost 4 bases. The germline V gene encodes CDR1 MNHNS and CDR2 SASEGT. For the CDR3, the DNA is TGTGCCAGCACGGGACAGGCTTTGGAAAATCAGCCCCAGCATTTT. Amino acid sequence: CASTGQALENQPQHF.

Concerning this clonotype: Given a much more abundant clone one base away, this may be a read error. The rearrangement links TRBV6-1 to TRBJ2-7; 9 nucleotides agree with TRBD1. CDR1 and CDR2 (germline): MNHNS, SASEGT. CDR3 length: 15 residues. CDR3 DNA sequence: TGTGCCAACAGTGAACGTGGACAGGGGCACTACGAGCAGTACTTC. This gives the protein CANSERGQGHYEQYF.

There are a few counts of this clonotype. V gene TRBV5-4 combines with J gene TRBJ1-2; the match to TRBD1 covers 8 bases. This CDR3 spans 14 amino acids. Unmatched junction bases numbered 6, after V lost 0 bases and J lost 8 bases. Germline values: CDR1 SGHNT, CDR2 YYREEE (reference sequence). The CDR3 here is CASSLDGRGHGYTF. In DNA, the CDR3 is TGTGCCAGCAGCTTGGATGGCAGGGGGCACGGCTACACCTTC.

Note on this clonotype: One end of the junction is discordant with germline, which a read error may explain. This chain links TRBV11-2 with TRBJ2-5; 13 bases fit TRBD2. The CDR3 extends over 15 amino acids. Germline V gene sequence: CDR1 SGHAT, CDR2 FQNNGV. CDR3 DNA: TGTGCTAGCAGCTTCGGGACTAGCGGGAATGAGACCCAGTACTTC. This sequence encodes CASSFGTSGNETQYF. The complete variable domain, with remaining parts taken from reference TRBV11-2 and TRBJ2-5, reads EAGVAQSPRYKIIEKRQSVAFWCNPISGHATLYWYQQILGQGPKLLIQFQNNGVVDDSQLPKDRFSAERLKGVDSTLKIQPAKLEDSAVYLCASSFGTSGNETQYFGPGTRLLVL.